The T cell receptor (beta chain) under discussion was sequenced for a study of T cell responses to AZD1222 COVID-19 vaccine. The study's findings and limits: Only a handful of AZD1222 recipients, roughly six in all, had baseline seropositivity. The CD4 TCRs associated with vaccination extended across spike and predominated at 160-218 and 743-854. The study found Spike-specific TCR breadth and depth rose after two AZD1222 doses.

Concerning this clone: Its antigen is not known.

CDR1 and CDR2 (germline): SGHRS, YFSETQ. This CDR3 has 15 amino acids. Losses at the gene ends were 5 bases for V and 4 bases for J; bases not matched to a gene: 9. The table came from immunoSEQ multiplex PCR; TCRdb's copy has only in-frame clones and leaves some out. The data contain more than 85,000 clones, approximately 86% of them singletons. This receptor was identified in an adult in good health. The chain is built from TRBV5-1 and TRBJ2-3; TRBD1 aligns across 8 bases. The starting material was peripheral blood, obtained on day 0 of AZD1222 vaccination. CDR3 nucleotide sequence: TGCGCCAGCAGACGGGGGCCAGGGGGCGCAGATACGCAGTATTTT. Translating it yields CASRRGPGGADTQYF.